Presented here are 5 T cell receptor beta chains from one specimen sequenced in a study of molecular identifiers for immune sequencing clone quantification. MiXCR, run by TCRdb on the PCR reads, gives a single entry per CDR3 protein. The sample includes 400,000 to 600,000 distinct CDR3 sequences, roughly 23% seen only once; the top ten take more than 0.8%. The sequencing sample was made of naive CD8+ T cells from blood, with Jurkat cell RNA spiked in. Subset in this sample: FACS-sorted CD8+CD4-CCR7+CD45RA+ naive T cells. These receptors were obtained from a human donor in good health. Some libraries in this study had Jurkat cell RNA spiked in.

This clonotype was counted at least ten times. This CDR3 is CASSSQGSGNTIYF. The CDR3 DNA reads TGTGCCAGCAGCTCTCAGGGTTCTGGAAACACCATATATTTT. The rearrangement links TRBV5-4 to TRBJ1-3; TRBD1 might be the D (5 bases). The CDR3 is 14 residues long. CDR1 SGHNT and CDR2 YYREEE come from the germline V gene (reference sequence). The ends were cut back, 3 bases at V and 1 base at J, with 8 bases in the middle.

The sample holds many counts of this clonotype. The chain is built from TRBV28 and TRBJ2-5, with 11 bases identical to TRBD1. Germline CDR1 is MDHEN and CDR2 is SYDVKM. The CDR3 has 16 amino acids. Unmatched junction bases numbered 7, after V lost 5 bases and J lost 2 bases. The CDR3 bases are TGTGCCAGCAGTCCTACGGACAGGGGGCTGCAAGAGACCCAGTACTTC. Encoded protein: CASSPTDRGLQETQYF.

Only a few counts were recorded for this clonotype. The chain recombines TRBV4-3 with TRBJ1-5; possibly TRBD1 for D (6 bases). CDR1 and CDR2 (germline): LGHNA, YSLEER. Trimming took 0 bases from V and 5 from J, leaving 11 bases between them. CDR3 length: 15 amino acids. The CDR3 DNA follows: TGCGCCAGCAGCCAAGACGGGGACATAGATCAGCCCCAGCATTTT. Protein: CASSQDGDIDQPQHF.

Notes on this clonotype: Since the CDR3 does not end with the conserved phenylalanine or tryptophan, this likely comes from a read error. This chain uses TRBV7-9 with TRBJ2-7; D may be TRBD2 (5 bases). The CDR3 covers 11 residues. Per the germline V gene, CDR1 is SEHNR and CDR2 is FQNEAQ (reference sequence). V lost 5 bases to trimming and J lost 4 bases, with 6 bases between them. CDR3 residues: CASSEGYEQYI. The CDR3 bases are TGTGCCAGCAGCGAGGGATACGAGCAGTACATC.

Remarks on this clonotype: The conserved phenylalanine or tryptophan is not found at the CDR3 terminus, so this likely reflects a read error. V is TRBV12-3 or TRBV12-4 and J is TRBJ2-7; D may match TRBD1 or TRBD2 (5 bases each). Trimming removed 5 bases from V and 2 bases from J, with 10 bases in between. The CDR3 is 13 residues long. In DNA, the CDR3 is TGTGCCAGCAGTCCGGGGCCAACCTACGAGCAGTACCTC. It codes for CASSPGPTYEQYL.